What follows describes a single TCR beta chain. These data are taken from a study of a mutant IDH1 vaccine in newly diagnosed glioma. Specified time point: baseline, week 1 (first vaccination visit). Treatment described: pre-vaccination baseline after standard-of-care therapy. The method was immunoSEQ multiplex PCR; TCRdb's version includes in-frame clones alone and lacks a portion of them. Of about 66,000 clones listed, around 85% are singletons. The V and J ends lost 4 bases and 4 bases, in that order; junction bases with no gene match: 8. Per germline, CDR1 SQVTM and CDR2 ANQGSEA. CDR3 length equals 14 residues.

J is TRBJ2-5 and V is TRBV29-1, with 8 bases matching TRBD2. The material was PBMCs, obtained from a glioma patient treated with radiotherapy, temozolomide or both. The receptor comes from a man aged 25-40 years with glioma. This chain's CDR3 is CSVGPGGAVETQYF. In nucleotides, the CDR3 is TGCAGCGTTGGGCCCGGGGGGGCTGTAGAGACCCAGTACTTC.